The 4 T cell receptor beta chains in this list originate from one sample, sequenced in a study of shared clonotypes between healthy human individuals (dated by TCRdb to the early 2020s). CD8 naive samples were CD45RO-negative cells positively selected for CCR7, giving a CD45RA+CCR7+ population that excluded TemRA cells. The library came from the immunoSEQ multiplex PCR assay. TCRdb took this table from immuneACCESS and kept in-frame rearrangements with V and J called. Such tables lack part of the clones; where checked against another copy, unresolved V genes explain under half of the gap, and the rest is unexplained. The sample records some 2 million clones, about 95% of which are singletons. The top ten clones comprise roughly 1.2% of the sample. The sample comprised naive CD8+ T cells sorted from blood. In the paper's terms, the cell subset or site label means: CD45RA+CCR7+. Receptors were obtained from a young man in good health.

CDR3 in amino acids: CASSQESAQDEQYF. The CDR3 nucleotides read TGCGCCAGCAGCCAAGAAAGCGCGCAGGACGAGCAGTACTTC. The rearrangement joins TRBV4-1 to TRBJ2-7; the D is unclear. V shed 0 bases and J shed 5 bases, with 11 bases lying between them. CDR1 and CDR2 (germline): MGHRA, YSYEKL. CDR3 length: 14 residues.

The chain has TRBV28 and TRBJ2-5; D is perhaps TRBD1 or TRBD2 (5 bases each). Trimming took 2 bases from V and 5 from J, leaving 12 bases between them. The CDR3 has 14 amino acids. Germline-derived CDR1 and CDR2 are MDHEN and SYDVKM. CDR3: CASSLEAEGETQYF. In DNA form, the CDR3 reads TGTGCCAGCAGTTTAGAGGCAGAGGGGGAGACCCAGTACTTC.

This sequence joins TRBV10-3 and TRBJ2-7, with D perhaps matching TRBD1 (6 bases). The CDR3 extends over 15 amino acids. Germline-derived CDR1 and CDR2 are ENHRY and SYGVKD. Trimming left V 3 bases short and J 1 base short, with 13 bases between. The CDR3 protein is CAISDPLTGSYEQYF. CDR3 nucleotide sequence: TGTGCCATCAGTGACCCCCTTACAGGGTCCTACGAGCAGTACTTC.

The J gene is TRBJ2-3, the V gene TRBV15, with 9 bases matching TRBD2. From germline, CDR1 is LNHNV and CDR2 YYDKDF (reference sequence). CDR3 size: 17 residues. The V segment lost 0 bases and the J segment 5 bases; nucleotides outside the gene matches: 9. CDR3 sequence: CATSRDRTSGFGDTQYF. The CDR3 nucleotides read TGTGCCACCAGCAGAGATCGAACTAGCGGGTTTGGAGATACGCAGTATTTT.